One and the same sample provided the 9 T cell receptor beta chains below, sequenced in a study of beta chain features in type 1 diabetes. Expressed TCRB transcripts got sequenced, as all isolated RNA was reverse transcribed. Method: immunoSEQ multiplex PCR; TCRdb's copy keeps in-frame clones and lacks some. Of a few hundred thousand clones listed, less than 15% are singletons. The specimen was naive CD4+ T cells from blood. The receptors originated from a woman aged 18 to 35 in good health.

The chain couples TRBV19 to TRBJ2-7; perhaps TRBD2 as D (6 bases). CDR1 and CDR2 from the germline V gene are LNHDA and SQIVND (reference sequence). Trimming took off 4 bases at V and 6 bases at J, with 10 bases between the two ends. The CDR3 sequence is 12 residues long. The CDR3 loop is CASSRRGFEQYF. The CDR3 DNA follows: TGTGCCAGTAGTAGGAGGGGCTTCGAGCAGTACTTC. Together with reference TRBV19 and TRBJ2-7, the CDR3 gives the full variable domain: DGGITQSPKYLFRKEGQNVTLSCEQNLNHDAMYWYRQDPGQGLRLIYYSQIVNDFQKGDIAEGYSVSREKKESFPLTVTSAQKNPTAFYLCASSRRGFEQYFGPGTRLTVT.

This chain connects TRBV23-1 to TRBJ1-5; TRBD1 matches at 9 bases. TRBV23-1 belongs to the ORF category, with a function that is uncertain. V dropped 0 bases and J dropped 2; count of bases not matched to a gene: 5. The CDR3 totals 17 residues. The CDR3 here is CASSQSGRDRGNQPQHF. The CDR3 DNA sequence: TGCGCCAGCAGTCAATCGGGCAGGGACAGGGGCAATCAGCCCCAGCATTTT.

This clone showed up just a few times. The chain has TRBV15 and TRBJ1-3; a possible D gene is TRBD1 (5 bases). V was trimmed by 3 bases and J by 4 bases, leaving 7 bases between them. Looked up from germline, CDR1 is LNHNV and CDR2 is YYDKDF (reference sequence). The CDR3 extends over 13 amino acids. CDR3 in amino acids: CATSRTEGNTIYF. The CDR3, as DNA: TGTGCCACCAGCAGGACAGAAGGAAACACCATATATTTT.

V and J are TRBV28 and TRBJ2-7; D perhaps matches TRBD1 (6 bases). Germline CDR1 MDHEN, CDR2 SYDVKM. This CDR3 is built from 14 residues. V shed 8 bases and J shed 5 bases, with 19 bases lying between them. The CDR3 region is CASLPPGRGDEQYF. CDR3 DNA: TGTGCCAGCCTCCCTCCGGGCAGGGGAGACGAGCAGTACTTC.

This sequence joins TRBV11-2 and TRBJ2-7; the D gene is possibly TRBD2 (6 bases). CDR3 length equals 15 residues. The ends were cut back, 1 base at V and 0 bases at J, with 10 bases in the middle. From germline, CDR1 is SGHAT and CDR2 FQNNGV. The CDR3 loop reads CASSLGAGSSYEQYF. The CDR3 coding sequence is TGTGCCAGCAGCTTAGGGGCGGGGAGCTCCTACGAGCAGTACTTC.

V usage is TRBV2 and J usage is TRBJ2-4; 10 bases align to TRBD1. The CDR3 runs to 17 residues. V was clipped by 6 bases and J by 2 bases; unmatched bases: 10. The germline gives CDR1 SNHLY, CDR2 FYNNEI. Here the CDR3 DNA reads TGTGCCAGCAGGGAAACGGACAGGGGGGACCCCAAAAACATTCAGTACTTC. This encodes CASRETDRGDPKNIQYF.

The chain combines TRBV7-2 with TRBJ1-5; D is undetermined. This CDR3 region has 15 residues. The germline V gene has CDR1 SGHTA and CDR2 FQGNSA. V lost 1 base to trimming and J lost 0 bases, with 7 bases between them. The DNA of the CDR3 is TGTGCCAGCAGCTTAGTCACCTATAGCAATCAGCCCCAGCATTTT. This encodes CASSLVTYSNQPQHF.

This clone was seen a few times. This sequence joins TRBV28 and TRBJ2-5, with D perhaps matching TRBD1 (6 bases). Trimming shortened V by 6 bases and J by 2 bases, and 16 bases separated the two germline ends. This CDR3 has 15 amino acids. Looked up from germline, CDR1 is MDHEN and CDR2 is SYDVKM. CDR3 in amino acids: CASRTEGVGQETQYF. In DNA, the CDR3 is TGTGCCAGCAGAACCGAGGGGGTGGGTCAAGAGACCCAGTACTTC. Full variable domain (rest looked up from reference TRBV28 and TRBJ2-5): DVKVTQSSRYLVKRTGEKVFLECVQDMDHENMFWYRQDPGLGLRLIYFSYDVKMKEKGDIPEGYSVSREKKERFSLILESASTNQTSMYLCASRTEGVGQETQYFGPGTRLLVL.

The sample holds a few counts of this clone. The J gene is TRBJ2-3, the V gene TRBV11-2; D gene unclear. CDR1 is SGHAT and CDR2 is FQNNGV in the germline V gene. The CDR3 is made up of 13 amino acids. The V end lost 4 bases, the J end lost 4 bases, and 9 bases lay between the germline ends. CDR3 DNA: TGTGCCAGCAGCTCATTCTACGCAGATACGCAGTATTTT. It yields the protein CASSSFYADTQYF. Together with reference TRBV11-2 and TRBJ2-3, the CDR3 gives the full variable domain: EAGVAQSPRYKIIEKRQSVAFWCNPISGHATLYWYQQILGQGPKLLIQFQNNGVVDDSQLPKDRFSAERLKGVDSTLKIQPAKLEDSAVYLCASSSFYADTQYFGPGTRLTVL.